The rows below give T cell receptor beta chains drawn from one sample of a study of cytomegalovirus exposure and HLA in healthy donors. TCRdb's table, derived via immunoSEQ multiplex PCR, lists solely in-frame clones and lacks some. Among around 140,000 clones, more than 75% were seen once, and the ten largest hold 6.2%. The sample taken for sequencing was PBMCs. The receptors come from a woman in her thirties or forties in good health and CMV-seropositive. Both conserved end residues are part of each CDR3. Size is stated for part of the rows, as once, few or many counts, or as a class when the clone is expanded.

few,TRBJ1-1,TRBV19,CASHTANTEAFF
once,TRBJ2-2,TRBV5-1,CASSLDGGGRHTGELFF
-,-,TRBV4-2,CASSQGRLADYEQYF
-,TRBJ1-5,TRBV25-1,CASRPGGAAQPQHF
-,TRBJ2-7,TRBV15,CATSRLAGRSYEQYF
-,TRBJ2-5,TRBV7-9,CASSPGVDLETQYF
-,TRBJ2-5,TRBV9,CASSVARGARETQYF
few,TRBJ2-7,TRBV11-2,CASSLGQVYEQYF
-,TRBJ2-1,TRBV5-1,CASSLGVLAGVNEQFF
-,TRBJ2-3,TRBV5-4,CASSLRASGRETDTQYF
-,TRBJ2-3,TRBV5-1,CASSFGQGPDTQYF
few,TRBJ2-1,TRBV27,CASSLAGVGYNEQFF
-,TRBJ2-3,TRBV5-1,CASSSYSGTSGTDTQYF
-,TRBJ2-5,TRBV28,CASSLWGVAQGETQYF
-,TRBJ2-7,TRBV9,CASSVGTVAGVEEQYF
-,TRBJ2-5,TRBV5-1,CASSEDGGRTQYF
few,TRBJ2-7,TRBV6-6,CASSYPKTGGGYEQYF
-,-,TRBV5-1,CASSLQSAGSYEQYF
-,TRBJ2-1,TRBV19,CASSIIGTSGHNEQFF
-,TRBJ2-1,TRBV5-1,CASTGGQMYNEQFF
-,TRBJ2-1,TRBV2,CASSGQGVLNEQFF
many,TRBJ1-5,TRBV6-1,CASSEGRTGGQPQHF
-,TRBJ1-1,TRBV28,CASSLSGPVNTEAFF
-,TRBJ1-1,TRBV7-9,CASSLVGGNTEAFF
-,TRBJ2-1,TRBV27,CASSNLGGIYNEQFF
-,TRBJ2-5,TRBV18,CASSFSRQETQYF
few,TRBJ2-7,TRBV28,CASSLLADTYEQYF
-,TRBJ1-5,TRBV15,CATSSDYSSNQPQHF
-,TRBJ2-7,TRBV28,CASSPIRQGGFYEQYF
-,TRBJ2-7,TRBV28,CASSSSRGSYEQYF
-,TRBJ2-7,TRBV5-6,CASSRLNSYEQYF
-,TRBJ2-4,TRBV28,CASSNWRGRNIQYF
-,TRBJ1-2,TRBV5-1,CASSLGTGGLSYTF
few,TRBJ2-7,TRBV5-4,CASSLPTSYEQYF
-,TRBJ2-4,TRBV7-8,CASASGAKNIQYF